This TCR beta chain was obtained from a study of blood T cell repertoires in COVID-19 (dated by TCRdb to the early 2020s). Background for the entire study: Samples covering the acute and convalescent phases of COVID-19 were provided by collaborators in the United States, Italy and Spain. The prospective study material was composed of cDNA or gDNA derived from T cells, B-cell-depleted T cells, or PBMCs. Deeply sampled blood TCRbeta repertoires from subjects exposed to, actively infected with, or recovered from COVID-19 were included in the dataset. The repertoires were made available in a free public database intended to serve as a resource for research on the immune response to SARS-CoV-2. Samples were obtained from the ongoing ImmuneRACE study (first 160 participants) and from 1,000 to 1,500 subjects provided by 6 global collaborators. Sample metadata almost always included a de-identified subject ID, COVID-19 status, age in years and sex. Where available, HLA class I and class II types were taken from metadata supplied by the sample provider and were not determined by assay-based typing. General study outcomes and caveats: How much clinical and demographic metadata was included differed by source and by participant, and the metadata was provided uncurated.

To note about this clone: Its antigen specificity is not known. The sample holds no much larger clone one base away, and base qualities are not on file.

Collaborating institutions collected whole blood in K2EDTA tubes following their own protocols. Collaborator samples were shipped for TCRbeta analysis as frozen whole blood, isolated PBMCs, or DNA extracted from either sample type. The immunoSEQ Assay, a bias-controlled multiplex PCR, was used to amplify TCRbeta CDR3 regions from genomic DNA. From the authors' description of their analysis: Within the assay, amplification of reference gene primers was used to estimate how many nucleated cells each sample contained. To quantify the absolute abundance of each unique TCRbeta CDR3 rearrangement, sequence reads were collapsed and filtered. Productive Simpson clonality was computed per sample as the square root of Simpson's diversity index over productive rearrangements. TCRdb retrieved this table from immuneACCESS and kept in-frame rearrangements only. Not all clones are present; in checked studies, unresolved V genes account for under half, and no reason is known for the remainder. Clone size and V and J calls were adopted from that table, with D and trimming inferred from the DNA. Counted in this sample were 390,000 or so clones; around 91% of them appeared once. The ten largest clones represent approximately 7% of the sample.

CDR1 is given as MNHEY and CDR2 as SVGEGT, both from the germline V gene. The CDR3 measures 14 amino acids from cysteine to phenylalanine. The DNA shown is the 42-base CDR3, in frame from base 1. The junction shows trimming of 5 bases on V and 5 bases on J, and the gene matches do not reach 8 bases of it. The V and J segments used are TRBV6-2 or TRBV6-3 and TRBJ1-1, with TRBD1 identical over 7 junction bases. Sequenced: peripheral blood. This receptor was identified in a man between 18 and 35 years old with active or convalescent COVID-19. The DNA sequence is TGTGCCAGCAGTCGCACCAGGGGGAGGACTGAAGCTTTCTTT. Translated, this is CASSRTRGRTEAFF.